This TCR beta chain is from a study of blood T cell repertoires in COVID-19. The overall study: The samples span acute and convalescent COVID-19 from the United States, Italy and Spain. PBMCs, B-cell-depleted T cells, or T cells provided the cDNA or gDNA that made up the material.

The V and J ends lost 0 bases and 6 bases, in that order; junction bases with no gene match: 6. Germline V gene data show CDR1 as SGHRS and CDR2 as YFSETQ. The CDR3 is 15 residues long. Per the original data handling: Reference gene primer amplification yielded estimated nucleated cell counts. The method was immunoSEQ multiplex PCR; TCRdb's version includes in-frame clones alone and lacks a portion of them. V, J and clone size derive from that table, while D and trimming were established from the DNA sequence. The top ten hold approximately 1.5% of the sample, which has about 140,000 clones, around nine tenths seen once.

The chain links TRBV5-1 to TRBJ1-5, with 7 positions matching TRBD1. The sequenced material came from peripheral blood. This clonotype was sampled from an older woman with acute or convalescent COVID-19. The CDR3 here is CASSLEGARGQPQHF. The CDR3 DNA reads as TGCGCCAGCAGCTTGGAGGGGGCGCGAGGTCAGCCCCAGCATTTT.